These 2 T cell receptor beta chains were sequenced from one sample in a study of T cell responses to AZD1222 COVID-19 vaccine. Sequencing was performed with immunoSEQ multiplex PCR; in TCRdb, only in-frame clones are kept and a portion is missing. The profile shows 100,000 to 150,000 clones, about 85% of them singletons. Sequences were derived from peripheral blood, sampled 28 days after the second AZD1222 dose. The receptors originated from an adult who received the AZD1222 COVID-19 vaccine.

This rearrangement joins TRBV11-3 to TRBJ1-3; D is undetermined. Deletions cut 1 base from V and 0 bases from J, with 7 bases between. The CDR3 is 15 amino acids. Germline V gene lookup returns CDR1 SGHNT and CDR2 YENEEA. Written as DNA, the CDR3 is TGTGCCAGCAGCTTAGTCCGAAGCTCTGGAAACACCATATATTTT. Its translation is CASSLVRSSGNTIYF.

The chain uses TRBV24-1 and TRBJ1-2; D uncertain. CDR3 size: 12 residues. The germline gives CDR1 KGHDR, CDR2 SFDVKD. Trimming stripped 2 bases from V and 6 bases from J, with 6 bases between. The CDR3 DNA reads as TGTGCCACCAGTGATTGGCGGGATGGCTACACCTTC. Amino acids: CATSDWRDGYTF.